This T cell receptor beta chain originates from a study of graft-versus-host responses after intestinal transplantation. As for the study in general: In this cohort, recipients had multivisceral, liver-intestinal, or isolated intestinal transplants. General study findings and limits: GvH clone levels peaked in circulation, and this peak was associated with early post-transplant HvG declines. Graft-donor T cell macrochimerism in patients accompanied high graft-versus-host to host-versus-graft clonal ratios in allografts.

Germline V gene sequence: CDR1 SEHNR, CDR2 FQNEAQ (reference sequence). V lost 5 bases to trimming and J lost 3 bases, with 20 bases between them. This CDR3 contains 16 residues. Worth noting for this clone: Its target is not known.

Sequenced by immunoSEQ multiplex PCR; TCRdb stores in-frame clones only, minus some. The data contain approximately 60,000 clones, 90% to 95% of them singletons. The chain carries TRBV7-9 and TRBJ2-7, with D uncertain. This TCR was sampled from a human donor who was the organ donor for an intestinal transplant. The sequencing used unstimulated CD8+ T cells sorted from spleen or lymph node cells, collected before transplant. The CDR3 DNA reads as TGTGCCAGCAGCCTCACGACTCAAAAGCCGAGCTACGAGCAGTACTTC. Residues: CASSLTTQKPSYEQYF.